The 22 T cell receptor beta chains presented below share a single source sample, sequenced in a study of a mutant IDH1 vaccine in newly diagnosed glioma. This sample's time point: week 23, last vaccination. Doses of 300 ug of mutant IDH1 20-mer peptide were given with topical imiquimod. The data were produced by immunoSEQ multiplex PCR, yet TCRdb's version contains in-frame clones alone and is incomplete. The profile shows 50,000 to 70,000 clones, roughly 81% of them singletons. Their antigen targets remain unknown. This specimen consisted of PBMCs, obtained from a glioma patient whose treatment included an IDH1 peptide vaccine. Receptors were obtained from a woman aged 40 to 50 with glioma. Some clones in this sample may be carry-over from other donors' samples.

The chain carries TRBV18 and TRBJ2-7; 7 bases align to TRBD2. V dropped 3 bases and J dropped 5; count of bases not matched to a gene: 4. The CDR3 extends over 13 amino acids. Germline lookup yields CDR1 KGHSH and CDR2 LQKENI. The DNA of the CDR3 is TGTGCCAGCTCACCGGAGCGGGGTAACGAGCAGTACTTC. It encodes CASSPERGNEQYF.

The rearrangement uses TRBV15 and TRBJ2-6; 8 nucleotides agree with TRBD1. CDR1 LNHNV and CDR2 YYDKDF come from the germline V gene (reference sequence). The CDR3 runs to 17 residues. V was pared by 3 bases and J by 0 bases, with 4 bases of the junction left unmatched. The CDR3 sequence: CATSRGTGRSGANVLTF. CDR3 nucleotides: TGTGCCACCAGCAGGGGGACAGGTCGCTCTGGGGCCAACGTCCTGACTTTC.

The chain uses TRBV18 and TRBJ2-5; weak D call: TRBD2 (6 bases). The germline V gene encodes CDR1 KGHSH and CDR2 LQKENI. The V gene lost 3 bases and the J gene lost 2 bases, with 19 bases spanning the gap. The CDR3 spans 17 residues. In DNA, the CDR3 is TGTGCCAGCTCACCCCCTTTGGGAGGCCGGGTGCAAGAGACCCAGTACTTC. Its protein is CASSPPLGGRVQETQYF.

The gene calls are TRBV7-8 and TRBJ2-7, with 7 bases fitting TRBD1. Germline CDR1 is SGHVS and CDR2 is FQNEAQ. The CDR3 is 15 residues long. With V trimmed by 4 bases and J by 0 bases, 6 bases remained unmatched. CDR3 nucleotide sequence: TGTGCCAGCAGCTCCTCGGGACAGAGCTCCTACGAGCAGTACTTC. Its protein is CASSSSGQSSYEQYF.

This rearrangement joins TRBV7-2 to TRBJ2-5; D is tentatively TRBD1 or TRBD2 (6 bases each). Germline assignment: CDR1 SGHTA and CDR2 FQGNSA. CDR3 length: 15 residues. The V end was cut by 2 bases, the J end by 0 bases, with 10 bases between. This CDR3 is CASSLLGGHQETQYF. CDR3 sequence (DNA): TGTGCCAGCAGCTTACTCGGGGGCCACCAAGAGACCCAGTACTTC. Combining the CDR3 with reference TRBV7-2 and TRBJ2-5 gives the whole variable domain GAGVSQSPSNKVTEKGKDVELRCDPISGHTALYWYRQSLGQGLEFLIYFQGNSAPDKSGLPSDRFSAERTGGSVSTLTIQRTQQEDSAVYLCASSLLGGHQETQYFGPGTRLLVL.

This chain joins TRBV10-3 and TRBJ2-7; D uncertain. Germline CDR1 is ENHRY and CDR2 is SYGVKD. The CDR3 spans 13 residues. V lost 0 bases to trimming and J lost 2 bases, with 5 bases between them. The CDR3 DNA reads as TGTGCCATCAGTGAGTCGATGACCTACGAGCAGTACTTC. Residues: CAISESMTYEQYF.

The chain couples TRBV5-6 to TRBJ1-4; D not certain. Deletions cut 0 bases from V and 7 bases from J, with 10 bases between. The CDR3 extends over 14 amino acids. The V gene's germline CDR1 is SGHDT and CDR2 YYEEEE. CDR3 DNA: TGTGCCAGCAGCTTGGCCAGTTGGGGTGAAAAACTGTTTTTT. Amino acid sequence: CASSLASWGEKLFF.

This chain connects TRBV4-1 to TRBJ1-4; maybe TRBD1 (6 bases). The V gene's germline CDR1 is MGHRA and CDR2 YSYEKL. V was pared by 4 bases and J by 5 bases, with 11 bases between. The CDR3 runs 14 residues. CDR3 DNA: TGCGCCAGCAGCCCCCTACAGGGAAATGAAAAACTGTTTTTT. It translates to CASSPLQGNEKLFF.

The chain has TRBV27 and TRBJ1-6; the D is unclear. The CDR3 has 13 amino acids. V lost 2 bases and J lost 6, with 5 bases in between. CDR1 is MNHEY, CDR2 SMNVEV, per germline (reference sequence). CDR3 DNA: TGTGCCAGCAGTTTAGGCGGTAATTCACCCCTCCACTTT. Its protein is CASSLGGNSPLHF.

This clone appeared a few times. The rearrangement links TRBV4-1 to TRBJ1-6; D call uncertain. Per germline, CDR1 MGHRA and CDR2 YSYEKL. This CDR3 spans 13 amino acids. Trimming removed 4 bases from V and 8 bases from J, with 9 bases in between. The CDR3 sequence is CASSPGRDSPLHF. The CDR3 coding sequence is TGCGCCAGCAGCCCTGGGAGGGATTCACCCCTCCACTTT.

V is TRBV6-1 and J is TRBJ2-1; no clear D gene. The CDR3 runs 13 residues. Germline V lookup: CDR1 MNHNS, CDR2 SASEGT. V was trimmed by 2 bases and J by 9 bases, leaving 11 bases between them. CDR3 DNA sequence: TGTGCCAGCAGTGAAACTGTGGGCGGTGAGCAGTTCTTC. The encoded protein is CASSETVGGEQFF.

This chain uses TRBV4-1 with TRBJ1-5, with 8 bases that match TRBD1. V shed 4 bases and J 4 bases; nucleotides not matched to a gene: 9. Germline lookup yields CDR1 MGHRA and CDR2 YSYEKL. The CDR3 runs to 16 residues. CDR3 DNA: TGCGCCAGCAGCCTCTCCACGACAGGGGAGAATCAGCCCCAGCATTTT. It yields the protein CASSLSTTGENQPQHF.

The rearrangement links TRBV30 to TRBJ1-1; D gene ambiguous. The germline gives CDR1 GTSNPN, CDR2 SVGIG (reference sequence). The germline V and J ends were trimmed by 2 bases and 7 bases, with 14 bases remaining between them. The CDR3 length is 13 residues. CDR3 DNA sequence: TGTGCCTGGAGTTCTATTAGGACTGTTGAAGCTTTCTTT. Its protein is CAWSSIRTVEAFF.

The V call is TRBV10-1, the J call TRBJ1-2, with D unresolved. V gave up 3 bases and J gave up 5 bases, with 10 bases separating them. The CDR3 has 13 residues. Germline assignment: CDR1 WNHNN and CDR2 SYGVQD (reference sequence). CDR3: CASSDNPEYGYTF. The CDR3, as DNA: TGCGCCAGCAGTGATAATCCTGAGTATGGCTACACCTTC.

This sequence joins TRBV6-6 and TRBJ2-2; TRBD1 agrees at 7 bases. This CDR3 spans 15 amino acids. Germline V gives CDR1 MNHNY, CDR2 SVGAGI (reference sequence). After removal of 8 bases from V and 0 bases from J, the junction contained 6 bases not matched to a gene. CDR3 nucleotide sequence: TGTGCCAGCGGCCACAGGGGCGCGAACACCGGGGAGCTGTTTTTT. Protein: CASGHRGANTGELFF.

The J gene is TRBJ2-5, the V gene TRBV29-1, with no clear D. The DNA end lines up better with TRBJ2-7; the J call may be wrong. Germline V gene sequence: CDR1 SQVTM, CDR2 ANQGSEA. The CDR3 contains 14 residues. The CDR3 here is CSVRYEHTSYEQYF. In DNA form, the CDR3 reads TGCAGCGTTCGGTACGAGCACACGTCCTACGAGCAGTACTTC.

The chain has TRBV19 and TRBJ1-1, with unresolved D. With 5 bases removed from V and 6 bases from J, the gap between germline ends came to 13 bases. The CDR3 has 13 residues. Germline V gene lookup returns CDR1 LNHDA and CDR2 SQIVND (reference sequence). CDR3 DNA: TGTGCCAGTAGTGATCATGGGCGGGCTGAAGCTTTCTTT. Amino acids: CASSDHGRAEAFF.

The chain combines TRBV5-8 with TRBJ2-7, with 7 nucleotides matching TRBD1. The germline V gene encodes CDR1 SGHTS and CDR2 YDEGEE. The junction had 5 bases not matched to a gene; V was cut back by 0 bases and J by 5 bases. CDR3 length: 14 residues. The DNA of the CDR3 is TGTGCCAGCAGCTTGGCAGGGGGAAAGAACGAGCAGTACTTC. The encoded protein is CASSLAGGKNEQYF.

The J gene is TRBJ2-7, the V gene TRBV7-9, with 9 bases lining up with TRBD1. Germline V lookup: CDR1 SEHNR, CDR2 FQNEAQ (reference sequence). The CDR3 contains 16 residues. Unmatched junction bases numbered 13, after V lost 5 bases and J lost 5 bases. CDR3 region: CASSAGTGNGRNEQYF. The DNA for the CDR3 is TGTGCCAGCAGCGCCGGGACAGGGAATGGTAGGAACGAGCAGTACTTC.

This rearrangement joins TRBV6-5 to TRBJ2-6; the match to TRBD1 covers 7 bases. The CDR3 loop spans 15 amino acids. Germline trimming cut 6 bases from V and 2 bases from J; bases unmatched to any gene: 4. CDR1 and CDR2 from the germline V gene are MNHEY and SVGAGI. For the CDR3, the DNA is TGTGCCAGCAGCCCCACAGGGGCTGGGGCCAACGTCCTGACTTTC. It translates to CASSPTGAGANVLTF.

For the CDR3, the DNA is TGTGCAAGTCGCTTACCCAGAGGGGCTCCGATCTCCAATGAGCAGTTCTTC. Translation gives CASRLPRGAPISNEQFF. The genes are TRBV12-2 and TRBJ2-1. TRBV12-2 is a pseudogene locus. This CDR3 has 17 residues.

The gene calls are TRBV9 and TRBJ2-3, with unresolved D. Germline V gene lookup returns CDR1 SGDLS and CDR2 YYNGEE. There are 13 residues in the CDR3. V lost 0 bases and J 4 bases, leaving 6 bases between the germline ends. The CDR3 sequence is CASSVVSPDTQYF. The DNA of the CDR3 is TGTGCCAGCAGCGTAGTCAGCCCAGATACGCAGTATTTT.